This T cell receptor beta chain was captured in a study of yellow fever vaccine responses in identical twins (dated by TCRdb to between 2017 and 2018). In terms of the full investigation: Focusing on identical twins, the study followed the T cell clones that responded to the vaccine, and did so with precision. Findings and caveats that apply to the study as a whole: According to the authors, in identical twins the way T cells responded to vaccination appeared partly convergent and partly personalized.

V and J are truncated by 4 bases and 1 base respectively, leaving an intervening sequence of 7 bases. According to the germline V gene, CDR1 reads SNHLY and CDR2 reads FYNNEI. Including cysteine and phenylalanine, the CDR3 has 13 amino acids. The sequence is cut down to CDR3 DNA, 39 bases in frame from base 1. There are a few counts of this clonotype. This receptor's antigen is unknown. No clone much larger than this one lies a single base away; base qualities are absent. Library prep was done by RT-PCR. Sequenced on an Illumina HiSeq 2500. TCRdb redid the processing of the public reads, applying fastp at Q25 and MiXCR, and retained in-frame beta chains. All rows with the same CDR3 protein become a single entry with the most common DNA and genes. The sample records about 5,600 distinct CDR3 sequences, approximately 80% of which are singletons. Roughly 2.7% of the sample is held by the ten biggest clonotypes.

The sample was T cells from blood (PBMCs), unsorted or a sorted subset (not recorded which), taken before or after yellow fever vaccination (not recorded which). This receptor was taken from a young woman who received the yellow fever vaccine. Donor details come from another sample of the same person, matched by shared clones. The V and J segments used are TRBV2 and TRBJ2-5, with a weak D call of TRBD2 (5 bases match). In nucleotides, the sequence is TGTGCCAGCAGTGTTGGACTCCAAGAGACCCAGTACTTC. This yields the protein CASSVGLQETQYF. With the rest looked up from the reference TRBV2 and TRBJ2-5 genes rather than sequenced, the full variable domain is EPEVTQTPSHQVTQMGQEVILRCVPISNHLYFYWYRQILGQKVEFLVSFYNNEISEKSEIFDDQFSVERPDGSNFTLKIRSTKLEDSAMYFCASSVGLQETQYFGPGTRLLVL.